This is a list of T cell receptor beta chains from one sample in a study of CD8 T cells in Susac syndrome. TCRdb re-derived calls from the immunoSEQ multiplex PCR reads in MiXCR, one entry per CDR3 protein. The sample contains hundreds of thousands of distinct CDR3 sequences, approximately 85% of which appear only once. The specimen sequenced was CD8+ T cells from PBMCs. The receptors stem from a human donor with multiple sclerosis. CDR3s include the opening cysteine and the closing phenylalanine or tryptophan. A D gene is named only where the DNA matches it firmly. Size is stated for part of the rows, as once, few or many counts, or as a class when the clone is expanded.

j_call d_call clone_size v_call cdr3_aa cdr3_nt
TRBJ2-7 TRBD1 once TRBV5-6 CASSVGQGDEQYF TGTGCCAGCAGCGTGGGACAGGGTGACGAGCAGTACTTC
TRBJ2-1 . . TRBV15 CATSRDREGPNEQFF TGTGCCACCAGCAGAGATCGCGAGGGCCCCAATGAGCAGTTCTTC
TRBJ2-7 . . TRBV2 CASSEEVTGYEQYF TGTGCCAGCAGTGAAGAGGTGACAGGATACGAGCAGTACTTC
TRBJ1-1 TRBD1 few TRBV7-6 CASSLGTGAGDTEAFF TGTGCCAGCAGCTTGGGGACAGGGGCCGGGGACACTGAAGCTTTCTTT
TRBJ2-1 TRBD2 . TRBV5-4 CASSSGLAGADEQFF TGTGCCAGCAGCTCAGGACTAGCGGGAGCGGATGAGCAGTTCTTC
TRBJ2-4 TRBD1 . TRBV5-1 CASSWDPGQEGDAKNIQYF TGCGCCAGCAGCTGGGACCCGGGACAGGAGGGAGACGCCAAAAACATTCAGTACTTC
TRBJ1-1 . . TRBV18 CASSPRRGRTEAFF TGTGCCAGCTCACCACGCAGGGGACGGACTGAAGCTTTCTTT
TRBJ2-5 . once TRBV20-1 CSARDERETQYF TGCAGTGCTAGAGATGAGCGGGAGACCCAGTACTTC
TRBJ2-7 . few TRBV11-2 CASSLGRGNEQYF TGTGCCAGCAGCTTAGGGAGGGGGAACGAGCAGTACTTC
TRBJ2-5 . . TRBV7-2 CASSLPLGLQETQYF TGTGCCAGCAGCTTACCTCTGGGGCTGCAAGAGACCCAGTACTTC
TRBJ2-5 TRBD1 . TRBV18 CASSPGRVTGVRETQYF TGTGCCAGCTCACCAGGACGAGTGACAGGGGTTCGGGAGACCCAGTACTTC
TRBJ2-7 . few TRBV4-1 CASSPGPERRDEQYF TGCGCCAGCAGCCCAGGACCTGAGCGGAGGGACGAGCAGTACTTC
TRBJ1-1 . . TRBV28 CASSLTGSATEAFF TGTGCCAGCAGTTTGACAGGTAGTGCCACTGAAGCTTTCTTT
TRBJ2-3 TRBD1 . TRBV5-1 CASSLGLRDRVKLLTDTQYF TGCGCCAGCAGCTTGGGCCTAAGGGACAGGGTAAAGCTCCTCACAGATACGCAGTATTTT
TRBJ2-6 . . TRBV27 CASSLTGQLSGANVLTF TGTGCCAGCAGCCTTACCGGACAGCTCTCTGGGGCCAACGTCCTGACTTTC
TRBJ2-7 . . TRBV7-9 CASSFVASALDEQYF TGTGCCAGCAGCTTTGTCGCTTCAGCCCTCGACGAGCAGTACTTC
TRBJ2-1 . . TRBV20-1 CSARGAPLALNEQFF TGCAGTGCTAGAGGAGCCCCATTAGCCCTCAATGAGCAGTTCTTC
TRBJ2-7 . many TRBV5-1 CASSLPSYEQYF TGTGCCAGCAGTCTACCCTCCTACGAGCAGTACTTC